These T cell receptor beta chains were read from a single sample in a study of control samples from healthy donors and cancer patients. Method: immunoSEQ multiplex PCR; TCRdb's copy keeps in-frame clones and lacks some. The table includes roughly 150,000 clones, roughly 92% detected once. Sequencing input: blood. The receptor set was obtained from a man between 45 and 60 years old in good health. The CDR3 runs from the conserved cysteine through the conserved F or W. The D gene is left open where the match is weak. Clone size is not always given. Where it is, it says once, few, many or a class for expanded clones.

d_call clone_size j_call v_call cdr3_aa cdr3_nt
NA NA TRBJ2-7 TRBV2 CASRASSYEQYF TGTGCCAGCAGGGCGTCATCCTACGAGCAGTACTTC
NA NA TRBJ2-1 TRBV18 CASSPLGSSYNEQFF TGTGCCAGCTCACCTTTAGGGAGCTCCTACAATGAGCAGTTCTTC
NA NA TRBJ1-2 TRBV13 CASSLKTRTNYGYTF TGTGCCAGCAGCCTAAAGACAAGGACTAACTATGGCTACACCTTC
TRBD2 once TRBJ2-3 TRBV11-2 CASSSTSGSDTQYF TGTGCCAGCAGCTCGACTAGCGGGTCAGATACGCAGTATTTT
NA NA TRBJ2-4 TRBV7-9 CASSLPINIQYF TGTGCCAGCAGCTTACCGATAAACATTCAGTACTTC
NA NA TRBJ1-1 TRBV28 CASSSQETLIRAFF TGTGCCAGCAGTTCTCAGGAGACCTTGATTCGAGCTTTCTTT
NA NA TRBJ1-1 TRBV5-1 CASSPSTGNTEAFF TGCGCCAGCAGCCCCTCGACAGGGAACACTGAAGCTTTCTTT
NA NA TRBJ2-6 TRBV2 CASSNRGANVLTF TGTGCCAGCAGTAACAGGGGGGCCAACGTCCTGACTTTC
NA NA TRBJ1-2 TRBV14 CASSPGYRYGYTF TGTGCCAGCAGCCCAGGGTATCGGTATGGCTACACCTTC
TRBD1 NA TRBJ2-1 TRBV11-2 CASSSGTGVGEQFF TGTGCCAGCAGCTCCGGGACAGGGGTTGGTGAGCAGTTCTTC
TRBD2 NA TRBJ2-1 TRBV28 CASGLAGSYNEQFF TGTGCCAGCGGATTAGCGGGATCATACAATGAGCAGTTCTTC
TRBD1 NA TRBJ2-7 TRBV19 CASSYDRGGEQYF TGTGCCAGTAGCTACGACAGGGGTGGAGAGCAGTACTTC
NA NA TRBJ1-4 TRBV18 CASSPPGGLNEKLFF TGTGCCAGCTCACCACCAGGGGGTCTTAATGAAAAACTGTTTTTT
NA NA TRBJ1-5 TRBV12-3/TRBV12-4 CASSFREPQHF TGTGCCAGCAGTTTCCGGGAGCCCCAGCATTTT
NA NA TRBJ1-4 TRBV7-2 CASSLVGDPGEKLFF TGTGCCAGCAGCTTAGTGGGAGACCCCGGCGAAAAACTGTTTTTT
TRBD1 NA TRBJ1-1 TRBV19 CASSQTGGITEAFF TGTGCCAGTAGTCAGACAGGGGGCATTACTGAAGCTTTCTTT
NA once TRBJ2-5 TRBV7-2 CASRRTSQETQYF TGTGCCAGCAGGAGAACTAGCCAAGAGACCCAGTACTTC
TRBD2 NA TRBJ2-5 TRBV4-1 CASSQAASGRDSRETQYF TGCGCCAGCAGCCAAGCGGCTAGCGGGAGGGATAGTCGGGAGACCCAGTACTTC
TRBD1 NA TRBJ1-1 TRBV29-1 CSAGDRVNTEAFF TGCAGCGCCGGGGACAGGGTCAACACTGAAGCTTTCTTT
NA NA TRBJ1-1 TRBV3-1/TRBV3-2 CASSPSLNTEAFF TGTGCCAGCAGCCCCTCTCTGAACACTGAAGCTTTCTTT
TRBD2 NA TRBJ2-1 TRBV29-1 CSVEAGGRDEQFF TGCAGCGTTGAAGCGGGAGGGAGAGATGAGCAGTTCTTC
NA NA TRBJ1-4 TRBV21-1 CASSKVRAPGVTPNEKLFF TGTGCCAGCAGCAAAGTGAGAGCCCCGGGGGTCACTCCTAATGAAAAACTGTTTTTT